A selection of T cell receptor beta chains follows, all from one sample in a study of blood T cell repertoires in COVID-19. The table came from immunoSEQ multiplex PCR; TCRdb's copy has only in-frame clones and leaves some out. The sample has around 230,000 clones; about 91% are singletons. The sequenced sample consisted of PBMCs or T cells enriched from blood (not recorded which). These receptors came from a woman aged 40-49 years with acute COVID-19. Each CDR3 is given with its conserved first and last residue. A D gene is named only where the DNA matches it firmly. Clone sizes are given selectively: once, few, many, or a class where the clone is expanded.

J: TRBJ2-3; size: .; D: .; V: TRBV4-2; DNA: TGTGCCAGCAGCCAAGGGTCTGCGGGAGATACGCAGTATTTT; CDR3: CASSQGSAGDTQYF
J: TRBJ1-6; size: .; D: .; V: TRBV4-1; DNA: TGCGCCAGCAGCCAACGGACAGAGTATAATTCACCCCTCCACTTT; CDR3: CASSQRTEYNSPLHF
J: TRBJ2-1; size: once; D: TRBD2; V: TRBV30; DNA: TGTGCCTGGAGTATAGGCGGGAGGGGCAATGAGCAGTTCTTC; CDR3: CAWSIGGRGNEQFF
J: TRBJ1-6; size: .; D: .; V: TRBV19; DNA: TGTGCCAGTAGACCCGGGACACTTAATTCACCCCTCCACTTT; CDR3: CASRPGTLNSPLHF
J: TRBJ1-2; size: .; D: .; V: TRBV27; DNA: TGTGCCAGCAGCCGAGGAGAGCCCGACGGGTATGGCTACACCTTC; CDR3: CASSRGEPDGYGYTF
J: TRBJ1-2; size: once; D: .; V: TRBV20-1; DNA: TGCAGTGCTAGTAAAACGGGACTGGGGGGCTACACCTTC; CDR3: CSASKTGLGGYTF
J: TRBJ2-7; size: .; D: .; V: TRBV27; DNA: TGTGCCAGCAGTTTAGGGTCCTTAGCCGGGGAGCAGTACTTC; CDR3: CASSLGSLAGEQYF
J: TRBJ1-2; size: once; D: TRBD1; V: TRBV3-1/TRBV3-2; DNA: TGTGCCAGCAGCCTACTTGGACAGGGGGCGAATGGCTACACCTTC; CDR3: CASSLLGQGANGYTF
J: TRBJ2-5; size: .; D: .; V: TRBV5-6; DNA: TGTGCCAGCAGTTCTAGTCTGGAGACCCAGTACTTC; CDR3: CASSSSLETQYF
J: TRBJ2-4; size: .; D: TRBD1; V: TRBV18; DNA: TGTGCCAGCTCCCCATACCCGACAGGGGTGGCCAAAAACATTCAGTACTTC; CDR3: CASSPYPTGVAKNIQYF
J: TRBJ1-3; size: few; D: .; V: TRBV2; DNA: TGTGCCAGCAGTGAAGCGAGGCTTAGCTCTGGAAACACCATATATTTT; CDR3: CASSEARLSSGNTIYF
J: TRBJ1-5; size: .; D: .; V: TRBV6-5; DNA: TGTGCCAGCAGGCAGGGGTACGATAGCAATCAGCCCCAGCATTTT; CDR3: CASRQGYDSNQPQHF
J: TRBJ2-7; size: few; D: .; V: TRBV19; DNA: TGTGCCAGTAGCTTCGTCCTGGAGGGCTCCTACGAGCAGTACTTC; CDR3: CASSFVLEGSYEQYF
J: TRBJ2-7; size: .; D: .; V: TRBV6-5; DNA: TGTGCCAGCAGTTATGGGAGCCGGGGCTACGAGCAGTACTTC; CDR3: CASSYGSRGYEQYF
J: TRBJ2-2; size: .; D: .; V: TRBV5-1; DNA: TGCGCCAGCAGCTTAGGGGATTCGAACACCGGGGAGCTGTTTTTT; CDR3: CASSLGDSNTGELFF
J: TRBJ2-3; size: .; D: TRBD2; V: TRBV13; DNA: TGTGCCAGCAGCCCCCGGACAGGGCTAGGTAGCGGGGGGAGCACAGATACGCAGTATTTT; CDR3: CASSPRTGLGSGGSTDTQYF
J: TRBJ2-1; size: .; D: .; V: TRBV28; DNA: TGTGCCAGCAGTTCTTTCGGGACTCCCAGCTCCTACAATGAGCAGTTCTTC; CDR3: CASSSFGTPSSYNEQFF
J: TRBJ1-2; size: .; D: .; V: TRBV11-2; DNA: TGTGCCAGCAGCTTAGCAGGGACACCCCTTAGCACCTTC; CDR3: CASSLAGTPLSTF
J: TRBJ1-3; size: .; D: .; V: TRBV27; DNA: TGTGCCAGCAGTTTTTGCAATTGGGTAGAAAGGAGTAAGGCTGGAAACACCATATATTTT; CDR3: CASSFCNWVERSKAGNTIYF
J: TRBJ1-1; size: .; D: .; V: TRBV7-9; DNA: TGTGCCAGCAGCTTAGGGCTGTTGAACACTGAAGCTTTCTTT; CDR3: CASSLGLLNTEAFF
J: TRBJ1-3; size: .; D: .; V: TRBV7-6; DNA: TGTGCCAGCAGCTCTGCGCACAGGGCGTCTGGAAACACCATATATTTT; CDR3: CASSSAHRASGNTIYF
J: TRBJ1-5; size: .; D: .; V: TRBV6-2/TRBV6-3; DNA: TGTGCCAGCAGCCAACCGGGCGGGGATCGACAGCCCCAGCATTTT; CDR3: CASSQPGGDRQPQHF
J: TRBJ1-1; size: .; D: TRBD1; V: TRBV9; DNA: TGTGCCAGCACCCAGGGGGCCGGCACTGAAGCTTTCTTT; CDR3: CASTQGAGTEAFF
J: TRBJ1-2; size: .; D: TRBD1; V: TRBV25-1; DNA: TGTGCCAGCAGTGCTAACAGGGGTGGCTACACCTTC; CDR3: CASSANRGGYTF
J: TRBJ1-2; size: .; D: .; V: TRBV5-3; DNA: TGTGCCAGAAGCACGGACACCTATGGCTACACCTTC; CDR3: CARSTDTYGYTF
J: TRBJ2-5; size: .; D: .; V: TRBV19; DNA: TGTGCCAGTAGTATAGATAGTGGACTTCAAGAGACCCAGTACTTC; CDR3: CASSIDSGLQETQYF
J: TRBJ1-2; size: .; D: .; V: TRBV12-3/TRBV12-4; DNA: TGTGCCAGCAGCGGGACATTCTATGGCTACACCTTC; CDR3: CASSGTFYGYTF
J: TRBJ2-1; size: .; D: .; V: TRBV3-1/TRBV3-2; DNA: TGTGCCAGCAGCCAAAGGAGTGAGCAGTTCTTC; CDR3: CASSQRSEQFF